The entry below describes one T cell receptor (beta chain). In its sample, this clone was seen once. Its antigen is unknown. No much larger clonotype is one base removed from it; base qualities were not supplied. From a lookup of the germline V gene, CDR1 and CDR2 are SGHRS and YFSETQ. The CDR3 contains 15 residues, cysteine and phenylalanine counted. Left in the record is the CDR3 DNA by itself, 45 bases read in frame from the first base. V is reduced by 0 bases and J by 4 bases, leaving a spacing of 10 bases between them. The cohort was made up of roughly 670 healthy bone marrow donors. All cohort members were sampled while nominally healthy, although unrecorded immune exposures were likely present. The donor was CMV seronegative and was included in the group of 352 seronegative cohort members. Every donor gave a peripheral blood sample, and the peripheral blood mononuclear cells from that sample were used for TCR beta sequencing. Genomic DNA was extracted from the blood cell samples with the Qiagen DNeasy Blood Extraction Kit.

This record comes from a study of cytomegalovirus exposure and HLA in healthy donors (dated by TCRdb to the late 2010s). In the study overall: An earlier analysis of some 550 of the donors reported 250 to 300 Gb of sequence data and some 120 million unique TCR beta sequences from some 180 million T cells. An early release that covered roughly 600 HLA-typed donors contained about 300 gigabases of sequencing data and about 93 million unique TCR sequences. Of the roughly 390 genotyped donors, more than 75% were placed in the genetic ancestry cluster associated with self-reported Caucasian donors. The study aimed to test whether signatures of past pathogen exposure could be identified by cataloging public T cell receptors. Using immunosequencing, the study profiled T cell repertoires from about 620 subjects and related those repertoires to cytomegalovirus serostatus. Besides the first cohort of 666 subjects, a separate validation cohort made up of 120 different subjects was used. To predict cytomegalovirus infection status, the study combined high-throughput TCR immunosequencing, statistical association of individual TCRs with disease status, and machine learning. A later analysis re-analyzed previously published TCR beta repertoires from approximately 700 donors and added high-resolution HLA genotyping to study TCR occurrence patterns. Rather than drawing on any new phenotypic data, the later analysis identified candidate immune exposures from TCR beta sequences and the way those sequences occurred across donors. To decide whether each TCR beta V gene segment behaved as functional or pseudogenic, an earlier analysis of over 500 of the donors relied on high-throughput TCR beta sequencing. Donor age, sex, ethnicity and CMV serostatus were compiled together with the repertoire data. Genome-wide SNP genotypes for about three fifths of the roughly 670 donors were used in a later genetic analysis, which treated that subset as a discovery cohort. Every discovery cohort repertoire had been produced on one sequencing platform. Class I and class II HLA loci were covered by the typing at four-digit resolution. Typing coverage differed by locus: A, B, C, DRB1 and DQB1 were typed in about 620-640 donors, DQA1 in 500 to 550, DPA1 in 600 to 610, and DPB1 in approximately 450. Roughly 5 DR-DQ haplotypes were treated as single units for association and clustering because of strong linkage in the cohort. Across about 370 genotyped donors of the cohort, an average of about 240,000 unique TCR beta nucleotide sequences per donor were sequenced, and approximately 17% of those sequences were non-productive.

The research as a whole found: A further reported finding was that TCR beta sequences accurately predicted the HLA-A and HLA-B alleles for most subjects in the first cohort. The earlier analysis of a few hundred of the donors excluded seventeen rarely observed V segments, including chromosome 9 orphons, because counts were too low. Correlated functional status among segregating V segments might reflect linkage disequilibrium, but an unknown experimental factor could not be ruled out. In a later analysis, over 15,000 TCR beta sequences were associated with specific HLA alleles at a false discovery rate of 0.05. The classifier was reported to diagnose cytomegalovirus status with high specificity and sensitivity in both the original cohort and the validation cohort. Because HLA typing was missing for some donors at each locus, association tests included only the typed subset. In a later analysis, TCR association rates were found to vary across HLA loci, with the most associated TCRs seen for DRB1 alleles and the fewest for HLA-C alleles. In vitro tests confirmed that a few of the cytomegalovirus-associated TCR beta chains recognize cytomegalovirus antigens. Assigning TCR associations to individual alleles was difficult when HLA alleles, especially DR and DQ, strongly co-occurred. This cohort had only TCR beta chains sequenced, and the lack of alpha or paired-chain data limited which features could be detected. For the cohort, immune exposure information was limited to CMV serostatus. In a later analysis, HLA-associated TCR beta chains were found to be more clonally expanded and to have lower generation probabilities than equally common non-associated chains. Roughly uniform sequencing depth across donors was assumed in presence/absence analyses, although this assumption may not hold. V-gene and J-gene trimming of TCR beta chains was associated with a missense DCLRE1C variant in a later genetic analysis, and the association was replicated in an independent cohort. According to a later analysis, most CMV-associated TCR beta chains appeared to be HLA-restricted, and the HLA associations seemed to be driven largely by CMV exposure. The authors suggested that the approach could potentially be extended to other disease states and immunological phenotypes. Because the 87-base-pair reads could not distinguish some IMGT-functional V segments, including TRBV6-2 and TRBV6-3, those segments were excluded. Several of the top co-occurrence clusters appeared to be linked to parvovirus B19, influenza, CMV and Epstein-Barr virus, according to a later analysis. In the study, some 160 TCR beta chains were listed as associated with cytomegalovirus. A later genetic analysis reported fewer N-insertions in productive TCRs among donors in an Asian-associated ancestry cluster than the approximately 670-donor mean. A cluster of highly shared sequence variants was judged likely to be a technical artifact of the sequencing pipeline. While some public TCRs were present in many individuals, most TCR sequences turned up only very rarely across donors. An earlier analysis of approximately 540 of the donors showed that most TCR beta V segments appeared in productive rearrangements either about 90% or about 30% of the time, which broadly matched IMGT annotations.

The method behind the library was the immunoSEQ multiplex PCR assay. The multiplex PCR relied on a mix of 60 forward primers for TCR Vbeta segments and 13 reverse primers for TCR Jbeta segments. Amplification of the CDR3 region of rearranged TCR beta genes was performed with a multiplex PCR assay on genomic DNA. The Illumina HiSeq System was used to sequence the amplified TCR beta libraries as 87-base-pair reads. In the authors' own workflow: In a later analysis, approximately 74 million unique TCR beta chains were counted across the approximately 640 repertoires, and roughly 11 million of these chains were shared by at least two donors. To remove PCR and sequencing errors, raw reads were error-corrected and collapsed into unique sequences using a nearest-neighbor algorithm that merged closely related sequences. Alignment of CDR3 sequences to IMGT reference sequences was used to assign V, D and J gene segments. Each retained sequence needed at least a six-nucleotide match to both a V gene segment and a J gene segment. Rearrangements were classified as productive when the CDR3 lacked stop codons and remained in frame with V and J, and all other rearrangements were classified as non-productive. CDR3 was defined by IMGT convention, running from the second conserved V-encoded cysteine to the conserved J-encoded phenylalanine. The earlier analysis of 587 of the donors excluded any sequence lacking an unambiguous match to a single V gene segment. An earlier analysis of fewer than 750 of the donors classified V segments as functional when productive rearrangements were above 56.7% and as segregating when the standard deviation between donors was above 5%. A statistical classification framework was built to diagnose cytomegalovirus status from the catalog of TCR beta chain sequences. V and J gene assignment, in a later analysis, came from comparing TCR nucleotide sequences with IMGT/GENE-DB human TR gene sequences. A later analysis assigned CDR3 sequences and most-parsimonious VDJ recombination scenarios with the TCRdist pipeline. A later analysis defined each TCR beta chain by its CDR3 amino acid sequence plus V-gene family, and excluded reads lacking a unique V-gene family. A later analysis removed over 500 highly shared, low-generation-probability nucleotide sequences to deal with suspected cross-contamination and a sequencing artifact. A later analysis calculated a clonal expansion index for each public chain from normalized within-repertoire ranks of inferred template counts. Generation probabilities in a later analysis came from a VDJ recombination model fitted to out-of-frame rearrangements, and those results were checked against IGoR. In a later analysis, TCR-TCR, TCR-HLA and TCR-CMV co-occurrence was scored with hypergeometric tests, and a repertoire-size bias correction was applied to TCR pairs. In a later analysis, false discovery rates were estimated by permuting HLA or CMV assignments 20 times. In a later analysis, co-occurring TCRs were grouped with DBSCAN, and TCRdist sequence similarity was added when clustering was performed within HLA-allele-positive subsets. Repertoires with fewer than 30,000 or more than 120,000 public chains were left out of co-occurrence clustering, as were five repertoires with anomalous nucleotide sharing. TCRdb's version of the immuneACCESS table is confined to in-frame rearrangements and falls short of the full clone set. An unresolved V gene accounts for under half of the shortfall where checked; the remainder is of unknown origin. That table is the source of V, J and clone size, and D and trimming were worked out from the DNA. In this sample the table shows 180,000 or so clones, around four fifths of which occur a single time. The ten largest account for roughly 2% of the sample.

The clonotype comes from a woman aged 30 to 39 in good health and CMV-seronegative. The sample comprised PBMCs. The chain was built from TRBV5-1 and TRBJ2-2; the best D guess is TRBD2, with 5 bases matching. CDR3 reads: CASSLDEGFTGELFF. The bases read TGCGCCAGCAGCTTGGATGAGGGATTCACCGGGGAGCTGTTTTTT.